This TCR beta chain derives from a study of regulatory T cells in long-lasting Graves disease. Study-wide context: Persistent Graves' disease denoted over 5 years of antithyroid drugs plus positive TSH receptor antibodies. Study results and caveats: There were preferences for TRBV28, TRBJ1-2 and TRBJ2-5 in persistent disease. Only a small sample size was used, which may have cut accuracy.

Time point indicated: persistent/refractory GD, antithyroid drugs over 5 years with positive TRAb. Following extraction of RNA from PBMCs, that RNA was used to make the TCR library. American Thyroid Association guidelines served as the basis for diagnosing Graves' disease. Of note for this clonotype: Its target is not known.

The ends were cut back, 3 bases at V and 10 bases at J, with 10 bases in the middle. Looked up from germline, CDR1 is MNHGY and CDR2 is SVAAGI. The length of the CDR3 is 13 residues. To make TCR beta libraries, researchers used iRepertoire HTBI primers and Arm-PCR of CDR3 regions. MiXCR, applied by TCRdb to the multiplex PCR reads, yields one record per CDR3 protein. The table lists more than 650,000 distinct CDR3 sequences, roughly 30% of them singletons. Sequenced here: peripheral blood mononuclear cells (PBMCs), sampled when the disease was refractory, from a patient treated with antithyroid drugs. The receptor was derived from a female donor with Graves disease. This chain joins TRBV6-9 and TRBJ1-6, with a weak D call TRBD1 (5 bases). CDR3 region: CASSYTGDSPLHF. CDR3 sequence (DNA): TGTGCCAGCAGTTACACAGGAGACTCACCCCTCCACTTT.